This TCR beta chain was captured by sequencing in a study of blood T cell repertoires in COVID-19. Across the study: Samples came from the United States, Italy and Spain, spanning acute and convalescent COVID-19. T cells, B-cell-depleted T cells, or PBMCs supplied cDNA or gDNA.

The authors' processing: Estimated nucleated cell counts came from reference gene primer amplification. Using immunoSEQ multiplex PCR, the repertoire was profiled, and TCRdb retains in-frame clones only, with some absent. The V and J calls and clone size come from that table; D and trimming were worked out from the DNA. The top ten hold 10% of the sample, which has 80,000 to 100,000 clones, roughly 80% seen once. The CDR3 consists of 17 residues. Germline V lookup: CDR1 SGHNT, CDR2 YYREEE (reference sequence). V lost 6 bases, J lost 0 bases, and 22 bases lay in between. Sequencing input: peripheral blood. The chain joins TRBV5-4 to TRBJ2-7; maybe TRBD2 (6 bases). The sequence was collected from a woman in her 70s with acute or convalescent COVID-19. The CDR3 spells CASTRRRGLTDSYEQYF. The CDR3 DNA sequence: TGTGCCAGCACAAGGCGGCGGGGCCTTACCGACTCCTACGAGCAGTACTTC.